This T cell receptor (beta chain) stems from a study of T cell clonality in common variable immunodeficiency. This clone was picked up many times. Its cognate antigen is unknown. The DNA ends 3 residues before the CDR3 does, and the rest of the CDR3 is filled in from the germline J gene. The ends were cut back, 2 bases at V and 0 bases at J, with 2 bases in the middle. The CDR3 loop spans 12 amino acids. The germline CDR1 and CDR2 sequences are MNHEY and SVGEGT. Caucasian heritage predominated among both patients and controls. Only in-frame clones appear in the TCRdb table, and some are missing; sequencing was by immunoSEQ multiplex PCR. The sample offers about 44,000 clones and no singletons, the top ten holding under 11%. Points from the study as a whole: CVID subjects showed higher TCRbeta clonality than healthy controls. Links between repertoire features and CVID complications were heterogeneity-limited. Fewer deletions and N-nucleotide insertions were reportedly seen in common variable immunodeficiency TCR beta sequences.

Sequenced material: peripheral blood mononuclear cells. The chain couples TRBV6-2 or TRBV6-3 to TRBJ2-7; no reliable D call. The receptor was isolated from a person between 18 and 69 years old in good health. The chain's CDR3 is CASSYRSYEQYF. The DNA read from the CDR3 is TGTGCCAGCAGTTACCGCTCCTACGAG.